This T cell receptor beta chain was profiled in a study of T-cell memory formation after mild COVID-19. Study-wide context: Clustering of TCRs was largely donor specific.

5'RACE, which relied on constant-segment primers, yielded TCR alpha and TCR beta cDNA libraries carrying sample barcodes and UMIs. TCRdb recomputed calls from the 5' RACE reads with MiXCR, one row per CDR3 protein. The data contain 530,000 or so distinct CDR3 sequences, roughly 17% of them seen just once; the ten biggest clones take up approximately 8.1%. The sample comprised PBMCs or a T cell subset sorted from them (not recorded which). This TCR was recovered from an adult woman who had mild COVID-19 (a few samples of this study predate the infection). Cell type and time point are not known.

CDR3 in DNA: TGCGCCAGCACCCTCCCCTCCGATTTAGCGGGACTAGAGGGGGCCAACGTCCTGACTTTC. This encodes CASTLPSDLAGLEGANVLTF. The chain has TRBV5-1 and TRBJ2-6, with 8 nucleotides matching TRBD2. Germline assignment: CDR1 SGHRS and CDR2 YFSETQ. The CDR3 extends over 20 amino acids. V lost 6 bases and J lost 4; bases outside the gene matches: 21.